The 26 T cell receptor beta chains listed next were all sequenced from one sample in a study of blood T cell repertoires in COVID-19. Measured with immunoSEQ multiplex PCR; TCRdb has only the in-frame clones, and not every one. The profile shows hundreds of thousands of clones, 80% to 90% of them singletons. Sequenced material: peripheral blood. Receptor source: a woman aged 50 to 60 with acute or convalescent COVID-19.

The rearrangement links TRBV4-2 to TRBJ2-1; 7 bases line up with TRBD2. The V gene's germline CDR1 is LGHNA and CDR2 YNFKEQ. The CDR3 is 18 amino acids. V trimming: 0 bases; J trimming: 5 bases; junction bases outside the gene matches: 13. As DNA, the CDR3 is TGTGCCAGCAGCCAAGAGGGGCTGAGGGAGGGCCGCGACAATGAGCAGTTCTTC. It codes for CASSQEGLREGRDNEQFF.

The J gene is TRBJ2-3, the V gene TRBV10-3; weak D call: TRBD2 (6 bases). The CDR3 consists of 15 residues. Germline CDR1 is ENHRY and CDR2 is SYGVKD. Trimming left V 7 bases short and J 4 bases short, with 18 bases between. The CDR3 nucleotides are TGTGCCATCACGGTTGGGGCGTGGGAGGCAGATACGCAGTATTTT. This gives the protein CAITVGAWEADTQYF.

The chain carries TRBV7-9 and TRBJ2-3, with D possibly being TRBD2 (6 bases). Germline CDR1 is SEHNR and CDR2 is FQNEAQ (reference sequence). V was clipped by 5 bases and J by 7 bases, with 10 bases between them. The CDR3 loop spans 12 amino acids. This chain's CDR3 is CASSVGGNTQYF. The DNA of the CDR3 is TGTGCCAGCAGCGTCGGGGGAAATACGCAGTATTTT.

The chain couples TRBV6-1 to TRBJ2-7, with D maybe TRBD2 (6 bases). The length of the CDR3 is 14 residues. Trimming took 8 bases from V and 6 from J, leaving 20 bases between them. In germline, CDR1 is MNHNS, CDR2 SASEGT. This CDR3 reads CASGTGTPLGEQYF. CDR3 nucleotide sequence: TGTGCCAGCGGGACTGGGACTCCCTTGGGCGAGCAGTACTTC.

The chain carries TRBV6-4 and TRBJ1-6, with D uncertain. V was shortened by 7 bases and J by 13 bases, with 20 bases between the two germline ends. The germline V gene encodes CDR1 MRHNA and CDR2 SNTAGT. The CDR3 contains 14 residues. The DNA of the CDR3 is TGTGCCAGCACCTCCCCGCGTCCTCGAGTTCCCCTCCACTTT. It is translated as CASTSPRPRVPLHF.

There are a few counts of this clone. In the same sample, other DNA sequences code for this CDR3. The gene calls are TRBV18 and TRBJ1-4; 8 bases agree with TRBD1. The germline CDR1 and CDR2 sequences are KGHSH and LQKENI. With 3 bases clipped from V and 8 bases from J, the junction kept 5 bases outside the gene matches. This CDR3 is built from 14 residues. The CDR3 DNA reads TGTGCCAGCTCACCCGGACAGGGTAGGGAAAAACTGTTTTTT. Protein product: CASSPGQGREKLFF.

This chain joins TRBV7-6 and TRBJ2-1; TRBD1 matches at 8 bases. The J segment lost 6 bases and the V segment lost 5 bases, leaving 12 bases of the junction unmatched. CDR3 length equals 16 residues. Germline loops: CDR1 SGHVS, CDR2 FNYEAQ. The CDR3 region has the DNA TGTGCCAGCAGCCAGGGACAGGCGGTAGGAGGCAATGAGCAGTTCTTC. The encoded protein is CASSQGQAVGGNEQFF.

The J gene is TRBJ2-7, the V gene TRBV15, with 9 bases fitting TRBD1. J lost 0 bases, V lost 3 bases, and 3 bases had no gene match. The germline V gene encodes CDR1 LNHNV and CDR2 YYDKDF (reference sequence). The CDR3 is 15 residues long. CDR3 protein: CATSRDRGYSYEQYF. DNA of the CDR3: TGTGCCACCAGCAGGGACAGGGGATACTCCTACGAGCAGTACTTC.

The table lists this clone with a count of one. The chain carries TRBV9 and TRBJ2-7; D is possibly TRBD2 (7 bases). This CDR3 region has 16 residues. CDR1 and CDR2 from the germline V gene are SGDLS and YYNGEE. Deletions cut 4 bases from V and 2 bases from J, with 19 bases between. The DNA for the CDR3 is TGTGCCAGCAGCCCCCTGGGGGCGGGAGCCCCCTACGAGCAGTACTTC. Amino acid sequence: CASSPLGAGAPYEQYF.

V and J are TRBV4-1 and TRBJ2-5, with D possibly being TRBD2 (6 bases). The ends were cut back, 4 bases at V and 1 base at J, with 7 bases in the middle. This CDR3 is 13 amino acids long. Germline values: CDR1 MGHRA, CDR2 YSYEKL. CDR3 region: CASSRGTQETQYF. CDR3 bases: TGCGCCAGCAGCCGCGGGACCCAAGAGACCCAGTACTTC.

This chain uses TRBV25-1 with TRBJ1-2; D remains unclear. The ends were cut back, 6 bases at V and 6 bases at J, with 8 bases in the middle. This CDR3 has 11 residues. Germline CDR1 reads MGHDK; CDR2 reads SYGVNS. In nucleotides, the CDR3 is TGTGCCAGCAGGGTGCAGGATGGCTACACCTTC. Translated, it gives CASRVQDGYTF.

V and J are TRBV7-9 and TRBJ1-6; 10 nucleotides line up with TRBD1. The V segment lost 6 bases and the J segment 10 bases; nucleotides outside the gene matches: 6. Germline values: CDR1 SEHNR, CDR2 FQNEAQ (reference sequence). CDR3 length equals 14 residues. The CDR3 is CASSKKGQGSPLHF. For the CDR3, the DNA is TGTGCCAGCAGTAAAAAGGGACAGGGGTCACCCCTCCACTTT.

V gene TRBV3-1 (or the pseudogene TRBV3-2) combines with J gene TRBJ2-5, with 9 bases lining up with TRBD1. The CDR3 is 13 residues long. After removal of 7 bases from V and 8 bases from J, the junction contained 8 bases not matched to a gene. Germline values: CDR1 LGHDT, CDR2 YNNKEL (reference sequence). This CDR3 reads CASNGDRDRTQYF. The DNA for the CDR3 is TGTGCCAGCAACGGGGACAGGGACCGAACCCAGTACTTC.

This chain's CDR3 is CASSRIPSGTAGGTGELFF. CDR3 nucleotide sequence: TGCGCCAGCAGTAGAATACCTAGCGGGACCGCCGGTGGGACCGGGGAGCTGTTTTTT. This sequence joins TRBV5-1 and TRBJ2-2; 9 bases map to TRBD2. CDR3 length: 19 amino acids. The junction had 19 bases not matched to a gene; V was cut back by 5 bases and J by 5 bases. Germline V CDR1 and CDR2: SGHRS, YFSETQ.

V and J are TRBV5-4 and TRBJ2-7; a possible D gene is TRBD1 (6 bases). From germline, CDR1 is SGHNT and CDR2 YYREEE (reference sequence). Trimming removed 2 bases at V and 0 bases at J, with 9 bases between. The length of the CDR3 is 14 residues. The CDR3 nucleotides read TGTGCCAGCAGCTTTCAGGACAGCTCCTACGAGCAGTACTTC. Translating gives CASSFQDSSYEQYF.

The sample holds a few counts of this clone. The chain joins TRBV25-1 to TRBJ2-5; perhaps TRBD1 as D (6 bases). Germline CDR1 MGHDK, CDR2 SYGVNS. V dropped 5 bases and J dropped 5 bases, with 18 bases sitting between them. The CDR3 is 15 residues long. CDR3 sequence (DNA): TGTGCCAGCAGTCAGCTCCGCGGACAGAGGGAGACCCAGTACTTC. Translating it yields CASSQLRGQRETQYF.

This clone showed up just once. The gene calls are TRBV10-3 and TRBJ2-5; possibly TRBD2 for D (7 bases). Germline CDR1 and CDR2: ENHRY and SYGVKD. Between the trimmed V and J ends, which lost 10 bases and 5 bases, there was a span of 11 bases. CDR3 length: 11 amino acids. CDR3 sequence: CATGGGETQYF. The CDR3 coding sequence is TGTGCCACGGGGGGCGGGGAGACCCAGTACTTC.

The chain recombines TRBV29-1 with TRBJ2-3; no firm D call. This CDR3 has 14 residues. V lost 7 bases to trimming and J lost 0 bases, with 14 bases between them. Germline lookup yields CDR1 SQVTM and CDR2 ANQGSEA. The CDR3 reads CSAGGTSSTDTQYF. DNA for the CDR3: TGCAGCGCCGGCGGAACATCTAGCACAGATACGCAGTATTTT.

The chain uses TRBV19 and TRBJ1-2, with no clear D. V was pared by 3 bases and J by 3 bases, with 14 bases between. Germline loops: CDR1 LNHDA, CDR2 SQIVND (reference sequence). This CDR3 has 15 amino acids. The CDR3 bases are TGTGCCAGTAGTATTGGCCCTCCTGTTTACTATGGCTACACCTTC. Translated: CASSIGPPVYYGYTF.

The CDR3 protein is CASSRPDRGNEKLFF. CDR3 coding DNA: TGTGCCAGCAGCCGGCCGGACAGGGGTAATGAAAAACTGTTTTTT. The J gene is TRBJ1-4, the V gene TRBV11-1; 9 bases are shared with TRBD1. V lost 5 bases and J lost 4; bases outside the gene matches: 5. Germline values: CDR1 SGHAT, CDR2 FQDESV (reference sequence). The CDR3 covers 15 residues.

The genes are TRBV5-5 and TRBJ1-5; tentative D call: TRBD1 (5 bases). Germline V CDR1 and CDR2: SGHKS, YYEKEE (reference sequence). Trimming left V 3 bases short and J 1 base short, with 14 bases between. The CDR3 contains 16 residues. The CDR3 DNA sequence: TGTGCCAGCAGCTCGCATACCCCAGGGAGCAATCAGCCCCAGCATTTT. Encoded protein: CASSSHTPGSNQPQHF. Looking up the rest from reference TRBV5-5 and TRBJ1-5 gives the full variable domain: DAGVTQSPTHLIKTRGQQVTLRCSPISGHKSVSWYQQVLGQGPQFIFQYYEKEERGRGNFPDRFSARQFPNYSSELNVNALLLGDSALYLCASSSHTPGSNQPQHFGDGTRLSIL.

The V call is TRBV27, the J call TRBJ1-6, with 9 bases aligning to TRBD1. Germline CDR1 reads MNHEY; CDR2 reads SMNVEV (reference sequence). Trimming took 5 bases from V and 6 from J; bases not matched to a gene: 11. The CDR3 spans 17 residues. Written as DNA, the CDR3 is TGTGCCAGCAGTATTGTGACCGGGACAGGGCTTAATTCACCCCTCCACTTT. This sequence encodes CASSIVTGTGLNSPLHF.

The rearrangement uses TRBV7-2 and TRBJ1-4, with 8 bases that match TRBD1. The CDR3 is 14 amino acids. Germline CDR1 is SGHTA and CDR2 is FQGNSA. The junction had 7 bases not matched to a gene; V was cut back by 5 bases and J by 8 bases. CDR3 sequence reads: CASSPSDRDEKLFF. The DNA for the CDR3 is TGTGCCAGCAGCCCGTCGGACAGGGACGAAAAACTGTTTTTT.

This CDR3 is CASSLMDSYEQYF. The CDR3, as DNA: TGTGCCAGCAGCTTAATGGACTCATACGAGCAGTACTTC. The chain couples TRBV7-2 to TRBJ2-7, with a weak D call TRBD2 (5 bases). The CDR3 totals 13 residues. Looked up from germline, CDR1 is SGHTA and CDR2 is FQGNSA. V was shortened by 2 bases and J by 4 bases, with 9 bases between the two germline ends.

The CDR3 bases are TGTGCCAGCAGCAACTGGGGGGGTTTGGGAGGAAACACCATATATTTT. This gives the protein CASSNWGGLGGNTIYF. This chain connects TRBV21-1 to TRBJ1-3. TRBV21-1 is reported as a pseudogene. CDR3 length equals 16 residues.

This rearrangement joins TRBV6-2 or TRBV6-3 to TRBJ2-3, with TRBD2 matching over 10 bases. The CDR3 extends over 16 amino acids. J gave up 5 bases and V 2 bases, and 7 bases lay outside the gene matches. Germline-derived CDR1 and CDR2 are MNHEY and SVGEGT. CDR3 nucleotides: TGTGCCAGCAGTTACATCCCTAGCGGGAGTATAGATACGCAGTATTTT. Protein: CASSYIPSGSIDTQYF.